A single sample gave rise to the 31 T cell receptor beta chains below, sequenced in a study of shared clonotypes between healthy human individuals. Libraries were prepared by immunoSEQ multiplex PCR; TCRdb keeps only in-frame clonotypes and omits some of them. The top ten hold about 1.8% of the sample, which has around 700,000 clones, 74% seen once. Sample: memory CD4+ T cells sorted from blood. Subset: CD45RA-negative fraction. These receptors originate from a woman aged 25 to 39 in good health.

To note about this clone: Mismatch with germline at one junction end may stem from a read error. V and J are TRBV18 and TRBJ1-5; D possibly corresponds to TRBD1 (6 bases). CDR1 and CDR2 from the germline V gene are KGHSH and LQKENI. The CDR3 length is 14 residues. In DNA form, the CDR3 reads TGTGCCAGCGCACCAGGGGCGGGCAATCAGCCCCAGCATTTT. This codes for CASAPGAGNQPQHF.

This clone was counted between two and nine times. The V call is TRBV5-8, the J call TRBJ2-7; 7 bases line up with TRBD1. The V and J ends lost 4 bases and 9 bases, in that order; junction bases with no gene match: 10. Per the germline V gene, CDR1 is SGHTS and CDR2 is YDEGEE. This CDR3 spans 13 amino acids. CDR3 nucleotide sequence: TGTGCCAGCAGCCGGGACAGTGTGGTGGTGCAGTACTTC. Amino acid sequence: CASSRDSVVVQYF.

This rearrangement joins TRBV28 to TRBJ1-5; D is undetermined. From germline, CDR1 is MDHEN and CDR2 SYDVKM. The V gene lost 6 bases and the J gene lost 3 bases, with 18 bases spanning the gap. The CDR3 loop spans 16 amino acids. This CDR3 reads CASRGSPVRNNQPQHF. The CDR3 bases are TGTGCCAGCAGGGGCTCCCCCGTGCGGAACAATCAGCCCCAGCATTTT.

The J gene is TRBJ1-1, the V gene TRBV5-1; the D is unclear. Germline CDR1 is SGHRS and CDR2 is YFSETQ. This CDR3 is built from 15 residues. V was shortened by 4 bases and J by 8 bases, with 21 bases between the two germline ends. CDR3 coding DNA: TGCGCCAGCAGCCCTCGGGAATCCGTCTCCCCGGAAGCTTTCTTT. It is translated as CASSPRESVSPEAFF. Full variable domain (rest looked up from reference TRBV5-1 and TRBJ1-1): KAGVTQTPRYLIKTRGQQVTLSCSPISGHRSVSWYQQTPGQGLQFLFEYFSETQRNKGNFPGRFSGRQFSNSRSEMNVSTLELGDSALYLCASSPRESVSPEAFFGQGTRLTVV.

This chain uses TRBV18 with TRBJ2-2, with TRBD1 as a possible D gene (6 bases). The germline V gene has CDR1 KGHSH and CDR2 LQKENI. The germline V and J ends were trimmed by 6 bases and 0 bases, with 17 bases remaining between them. This CDR3 has 17 residues. Here the CDR3 reads CASSFVFEGANTGELFF. CDR3 DNA sequence: TGTGCCAGCTCCTTCGTCTTTGAGGGGGCGAACACCGGGGAGCTGTTTTTT.

The J gene is TRBJ1-5, the V gene TRBV28; a possible D gene is TRBD1 (5 bases). From germline, CDR1 is MDHEN and CDR2 SYDVKM. This CDR3 comprises 16 residues. Trimming stripped 1 base from V and 5 bases from J, with 15 bases between. The CDR3 loop is CASSLYRDAGYQPQHF. CDR3 DNA sequence: TGTGCCAGCAGTTTATATCGGGACGCGGGGTATCAGCCCCAGCATTTT.

The CDR3: CAWSFLEGGGYGYTF. The CDR3 region has the DNA TGTGCCTGGAGTTTCCTGGAAGGAGGAGGCTATGGCTACACCTTC. This chain joins TRBV30 and TRBJ1-2; D gene unclear. The CDR3 loop spans 15 amino acids. The V end was cut by 2 bases, the J end by 4 bases, with 17 bases between. Germline V lookup: CDR1 GTSNPN, CDR2 SVGIG (reference sequence).

The chain carries TRBV7-8 and TRBJ2-7; 10 bases are shared with TRBD2. The CDR3 has 15 residues. The ends lost 5 bases at V and 0 bases at J; junction bases unmatched: 4. CDR1 and CDR2 from the germline V gene are SGHVS and FQNEAQ. The CDR3 region has the DNA TGTGCCAGCAGCGCAAGGACTAGCGGCTCCTACGAGCAGTACTTC. As protein: CASSARTSGSYEQYF.

The rearrangement links TRBV5-4 to TRBJ2-5; 8 positions match TRBD1. The CDR3 length is 16 residues. The germline V gene has CDR1 SGHNT and CDR2 YYREEE (reference sequence). With V trimmed by 4 bases and J by 4 bases, 12 bases remained unmatched. CDR3 in DNA: TGTGCCAGCAGCCCCGGCAGGGGGCTATCCGGAGAGACCCAGTACTTC. Its protein is CASSPGRGLSGETQYF.

This clone was seen a handful of times. The same CDR3 also results from other DNA sequences found in this sample. The genes are TRBV5-1 and TRBJ2-2; D might be TRBD2 (5 bases). The germline V gene encodes CDR1 SGHRS and CDR2 YFSETQ. Between the trimmed V and J ends, which lost 0 bases and 5 bases, there was a span of 11 bases. The CDR3 sequence is 15 residues long. The CDR3 sequence is CASSLEGLVTGELFF. The CDR3 coding sequence is TGCGCCAGCAGCTTGGAAGGACTGGTTACCGGGGAGCTGTTTTTT.

J is TRBJ1-2 and V is TRBV19; 7 bases align to TRBD1. This CDR3 contains 16 residues. Germline V gives CDR1 LNHDA, CDR2 SQIVND (reference sequence). The ends lost 4 bases at V and 0 bases at J; junction bases unmatched: 8. The chain's CDR3 is CASSRDRPPTNYGYTF. The CDR3 nucleotides read TGTGCCAGTAGTAGGGACAGACCGCCGACTAACTATGGCTACACCTTC.

This chain connects TRBV5-1 to TRBJ2-5; D remains unclear. V shed 1 base and J shed 3 bases, with 10 bases lying between them. The length of the CDR3 is 14 residues. The germline V gene has CDR1 SGHRS and CDR2 YFSETQ. The CDR3 region has the DNA TGCGCCAGCAGCTTGATGTTTACAGAAGAGACCCAGTACTTC. It is translated as CASSLMFTEETQYF.

The chain recombines TRBV30 with TRBJ2-3; 11 bases agree with TRBD2. Germline V lookup: CDR1 GTSNPN, CDR2 SVGIG (reference sequence). Trimming cost V 3 bases and J 5 bases; bases outside gene matches: 1. This CDR3 region has 13 residues. CDR3 sequence: CAWSLAGGDTQYF. CDR3 DNA: TGTGCCTGGAGCCTAGCGGGAGGAGATACGCAGTATTTT.

V is TRBV5-4 and J is TRBJ2-7, with TRBD1 matching over 9 bases. The CDR3 consists of 15 residues. The V segment lost 4 bases and the J segment 0 bases; nucleotides outside the gene matches: 5. Germline assignment: CDR1 SGHNT and CDR2 YYREEE (reference sequence). The CDR3 spells CASSLDRGYSYEQYF. In nucleotides, the CDR3 is TGTGCCAGCAGCCTCGACAGGGGGTACTCCTACGAGCAGTACTTC. Using reference TRBV5-4 and TRBJ2-7 for the parts outside the CDR3, the full variable domain is ETGVTQSPTHLIKTRGQQVTLRCSSQSGHNTVSWYQQALGQGPQFIFQYYREEENGRGNFPPRFSGLQFPNYSSELNVNALELDDSALYLCASSLDRGYSYEQYFGPGTRLTVT.

The rearrangement uses TRBV2 and TRBJ2-7, with a tentative D call TRBD1 (5 bases). CDR1 is SNHLY and CDR2 is FYNNEI in the germline V gene. The V and J ends lost 2 bases and 5 bases respectively, with 16 bases between them. This CDR3 is 15 amino acids long. Written as DNA, the CDR3 is TGTGCCAGCAGTGAACGAGAGCACAGGATACACGAGCAGTACTTC. Translation gives CASSEREHRIHEQYF. The full variable domain, in which reference TRBV2 and TRBJ2-7 provide the parts outside the CDR3, is EPEVTQTPSHQVTQMGQEVILRCVPISNHLYFYWYRQILGQKVEFLVSFYNNEISEKSEIFDDQFSVERPDGSNFTLKIRSTKLEDSAMYFCASSEREHRIHEQYFGPGTRLTVT.

V usage is TRBV6-1 and J usage is TRBJ1-5, with no clear D. With 1 base removed from V and 7 bases from J, the gap between germline ends came to 11 bases. Germline V gives CDR1 MNHNS, CDR2 SASEGT. The CDR3 runs 14 residues. This CDR3 is CASSEVRSGQPQHF. The CDR3 DNA follows: TGTGCCAGCAGTGAAGTCCGGTCCGGACAGCCCCAGCATTTT.

This clone occurred many times. The chain recombines TRBV6-1 with TRBJ1-5; D is perhaps TRBD1 (5 bases). This CDR3 has 14 residues. The V gene lost 6 bases and the J gene lost 3 bases, with 12 bases spanning the gap. Per germline, CDR1 MNHNS and CDR2 SASEGT. CDR3 DNA: TGTGCCAGCAGGGTCAGAGGGGACAATCAGCCCCAGCATTTT. Translation: CASRVRGDNQPQHF.

Worth noting for this clone: A much more abundant neighbour one base away suggests this may be a read error. The chain has TRBV5-4 and TRBJ2-2, with D unresolved. The CDR3 extends over 14 amino acids. Germline CDR1 SGHNT, CDR2 YYREEE (reference sequence). V was pared by 2 bases and J by 0 bases, with 5 bases between. CDR3: CASSFQPNTGELFF. CDR3 sequence (DNA): TGTGCCAGCAGCTTCCAACCGAACACCGGGGAGCTGTTTTTT.

Remarks on this clone: The same CDR3 arises from other DNA sequences in this sample as well. The chain employs TRBV28 and TRBJ1-5, with D uncertain. This CDR3 region has 12 residues. Trimming stripped 2 bases from V and 4 bases from J, with 3 bases between. In germline, CDR1 is MDHEN, CDR2 SYDVKM. CDR3 sequence (DNA): TGTGCCAGCAGTTTACTGAATCAGCCCCAGCATTTT. Its protein is CASSLLNQPQHF.

This chain uses TRBV4-1 with TRBJ2-1; TRBD2 matches 13 bases. This CDR3 comprises 19 residues. CDR1 and CDR2 (germline): MGHRA, YSYEKL. After removal of 3 bases from V and 0 bases from J, the junction contained 8 bases not matched to a gene. CDR3 loop: CASSQGLAGPLGSYNEQFF. The CDR3 DNA is TGCGCCAGCAGCCAGGGACTAGCGGGACCTCTGGGCTCCTACAATGAGCAGTTCTTC.

The CDR3 bases are TGTGCCAGCAGCCCACCTCCTGGGACGTCCCCTGACTTCTTC. Residues: CASSPPPGTSPDFF. The J gene is TRBJ2-1, the V gene TRBV7-2, with D possibly called TRBD1 or TRBD2 (5 bases each). The CDR3 covers 14 residues. Germline assignment: CDR1 SGHTA and CDR2 FQGNSA. Trimming removed 5 bases at V and 16 bases at J, with 24 bases between. The full variable domain, rest sourced from reference TRBV7-2 and TRBJ2-1, is GAGVSQSPSNKVTEKGKDVELRCDPISGHTALYWYRQSLGQGLEFLIYFQGNSAPDKSGLPSDRFSAERTGGSVSTLTIQRTQQEDSAVYLCASSPPPGTSPDFFGPGTRLTVL.

V usage is TRBV5-1 and J usage is TRBJ2-2, with a weak D call TRBD2 (6 bases). V lost 2 bases and J 3 bases, leaving 8 bases between the germline ends. The CDR3 contains 14 residues. Germline CDR1 reads SGHRS; CDR2 reads YFSETQ. CDR3 coding DNA: TGCGCCAGCAGCTTTGGGACTTACACCGGGGAGCTGTTTTTT. It translates to CASSFGTYTGELFF.

In regard to this clone: The junction departs from the called germline gene at one end, perhaps through a read error. The genes are TRBV20-1 and TRBJ2-5, with a tentative D call TRBD1 (6 bases). The DNA end is more similar to TRBJ2-7, so the J call may be wrong. This CDR3 has 11 residues. Germline values: CDR1 DFQATT, CDR2 SNEGSKA (reference sequence). CDR3: CSARAGVEQYF. CDR3 nucleotides: TGCAGTGCCAGAGCAGGGGTCGAGCAGTACTTC.

This chain joins TRBV6-1 and TRBJ2-7; D gene uncertain. CDR1 and CDR2 from the germline V gene are MNHNS and SASEGT. This CDR3 contains 14 residues. V was trimmed by 6 bases and J by 0 bases, leaving 12 bases between them. For the CDR3, the DNA is TGTGCCAGCAGGGTAGCCCTACCCTCCTACGAGCAGTACTTC. Protein product: CASRVALPSYEQYF.

This clone was seen ten or more times. This chain links TRBV6-4 with TRBJ2-1, with no clear D. The V and J ends lost 6 bases and 9 bases respectively, with 15 bases between them. Per the germline V gene, CDR1 is MRHNA and CDR2 is SNTAGT. This CDR3 is built from 13 residues. The CDR3 is CASSSSFTGEQFF. Here the CDR3 DNA reads TGTGCCAGCAGCTCCTCATTCACGGGTGAGCAGTTCTTC.

The chain is built from TRBV6-5 and TRBJ2-3, with 11 bases lining up with TRBD2. The CDR3 is made up of 16 amino acids. Trimming removed 4 bases from V and 4 bases from J; junction bases left unmatched: 7. Germline CDR1 is MNHEY and CDR2 is SVGAGI. CDR3 nucleotide sequence: TGTGCCAGCAGTTCCGTAGCGGGAGGGCCATCAGATACGCAGTATTTT. Translating it yields CASSSVAGGPSDTQYF.

V is TRBV6-5 and J is TRBJ2-2, with D perhaps TRBD2 (5 bases). Germline V CDR1 and CDR2: MNHEY, SVGAGI. This CDR3 spans 14 amino acids. V lost 6 bases and J lost 3, with 11 bases in between. The CDR3 here is CASSKRGDTGELFF. The DNA of the CDR3 is TGTGCCAGCAGCAAACGGGGAGACACCGGGGAGCTGTTTTTT.

The rearrangement uses TRBV5-1 and TRBJ2-2; D not certain. Trimming took 0 bases from V and 10 from J, leaving 10 bases between them. The CDR3 consists of 13 residues. CDR1 is SGHRS, CDR2 YFSETQ, per germline. CDR3 residues: CASSLGVQEELFF. The CDR3 bases are TGCGCCAGCAGCTTGGGAGTCCAGGAGGAGCTGTTTTTT.

The gene calls are TRBV27 and TRBJ2-5; TRBD1 agrees at 8 bases. The ends lost 6 bases at V and 5 bases at J; junction bases unmatched: 8. The length of the CDR3 is 14 residues. The germline V gene has CDR1 MNHEY and CDR2 SMNVEV (reference sequence). The CDR3 spells CASSRSTGDETQYF. The CDR3 DNA is TGTGCCAGCAGCAGATCGACAGGGGACGAGACCCAGTACTTC.

This clone turned up a few times. The V and J genes are TRBV6-6 and TRBJ2-4; a weak D match, TRBD2 (7 bases). The CDR3 totals 16 residues. CDR1 and CDR2 from the germline V gene are MNHNY and SVGAGI (reference sequence). The V and J ends lost 6 bases and 3 bases respectively, with 18 bases between them. In DNA, the CDR3 is TGTGCCAGCAGCTGGGGGGGGCAGGGAGACAAAAACATTCAGTACTTC. Amino acid sequence: CASSWGGQGDKNIQYF.

This clone was counted only a few times. The V and J genes are TRBV19 and TRBJ2-5; D assignment may be TRBD1 or TRBD2 (5 bases each). The CDR3 loop spans 15 amino acids. V was pared by 1 base and J by 4 bases, with 13 bases between. Germline CDR1 LNHDA, CDR2 SQIVND (reference sequence). CDR3 in amino acids: CASSIGGTVGETQYF. The CDR3 nucleotides are TGTGCCAGTAGTATAGGGGGGACCGTAGGAGAGACCCAGTACTTC.